This TCR beta chain was observed in a study of T cells after yellow fever vaccination. About the research overall: Fractions of low cell number were prepared using SMART-Seq v4 Ultra Low Input.

This clonotype has ten or more counts. The antigen is unknown. Template switching with 5'RACE generated the TCR cDNA and added a universal primer site and UMIs. A single record per CDR3 protein comes from TCRdb applying MiXCR to the 5' RACE reads. The sample has approximately 250,000 distinct CDR3 sequences; 3.6% are singletons. Study outcomes and limitations: The booster response re-showed most primary clones: roughly 97% CD4, approximately 90% CD8.

Trimming took 4 bases from V and 8 from J; bases not matched to a gene: 10. The CDR3 is 15 amino acids. The V gene is TRBV12-3 or TRBV12-4, the J gene TRBJ1-2; the match to TRBD1 covers 10 bases. This TCR was recovered from a man between 18 and 35 years old who received the YFV17D yellow fever vaccine. The input for sequencing was PBMCs, taken 15 days after the yellow fever booster vaccination. Here the CDR3 reads CASSSGRQGAGGYTF. CDR3 in DNA: TGTGCCAGCAGTTCAGGACGACAGGGGGCAGGCGGCTACACCTTC.